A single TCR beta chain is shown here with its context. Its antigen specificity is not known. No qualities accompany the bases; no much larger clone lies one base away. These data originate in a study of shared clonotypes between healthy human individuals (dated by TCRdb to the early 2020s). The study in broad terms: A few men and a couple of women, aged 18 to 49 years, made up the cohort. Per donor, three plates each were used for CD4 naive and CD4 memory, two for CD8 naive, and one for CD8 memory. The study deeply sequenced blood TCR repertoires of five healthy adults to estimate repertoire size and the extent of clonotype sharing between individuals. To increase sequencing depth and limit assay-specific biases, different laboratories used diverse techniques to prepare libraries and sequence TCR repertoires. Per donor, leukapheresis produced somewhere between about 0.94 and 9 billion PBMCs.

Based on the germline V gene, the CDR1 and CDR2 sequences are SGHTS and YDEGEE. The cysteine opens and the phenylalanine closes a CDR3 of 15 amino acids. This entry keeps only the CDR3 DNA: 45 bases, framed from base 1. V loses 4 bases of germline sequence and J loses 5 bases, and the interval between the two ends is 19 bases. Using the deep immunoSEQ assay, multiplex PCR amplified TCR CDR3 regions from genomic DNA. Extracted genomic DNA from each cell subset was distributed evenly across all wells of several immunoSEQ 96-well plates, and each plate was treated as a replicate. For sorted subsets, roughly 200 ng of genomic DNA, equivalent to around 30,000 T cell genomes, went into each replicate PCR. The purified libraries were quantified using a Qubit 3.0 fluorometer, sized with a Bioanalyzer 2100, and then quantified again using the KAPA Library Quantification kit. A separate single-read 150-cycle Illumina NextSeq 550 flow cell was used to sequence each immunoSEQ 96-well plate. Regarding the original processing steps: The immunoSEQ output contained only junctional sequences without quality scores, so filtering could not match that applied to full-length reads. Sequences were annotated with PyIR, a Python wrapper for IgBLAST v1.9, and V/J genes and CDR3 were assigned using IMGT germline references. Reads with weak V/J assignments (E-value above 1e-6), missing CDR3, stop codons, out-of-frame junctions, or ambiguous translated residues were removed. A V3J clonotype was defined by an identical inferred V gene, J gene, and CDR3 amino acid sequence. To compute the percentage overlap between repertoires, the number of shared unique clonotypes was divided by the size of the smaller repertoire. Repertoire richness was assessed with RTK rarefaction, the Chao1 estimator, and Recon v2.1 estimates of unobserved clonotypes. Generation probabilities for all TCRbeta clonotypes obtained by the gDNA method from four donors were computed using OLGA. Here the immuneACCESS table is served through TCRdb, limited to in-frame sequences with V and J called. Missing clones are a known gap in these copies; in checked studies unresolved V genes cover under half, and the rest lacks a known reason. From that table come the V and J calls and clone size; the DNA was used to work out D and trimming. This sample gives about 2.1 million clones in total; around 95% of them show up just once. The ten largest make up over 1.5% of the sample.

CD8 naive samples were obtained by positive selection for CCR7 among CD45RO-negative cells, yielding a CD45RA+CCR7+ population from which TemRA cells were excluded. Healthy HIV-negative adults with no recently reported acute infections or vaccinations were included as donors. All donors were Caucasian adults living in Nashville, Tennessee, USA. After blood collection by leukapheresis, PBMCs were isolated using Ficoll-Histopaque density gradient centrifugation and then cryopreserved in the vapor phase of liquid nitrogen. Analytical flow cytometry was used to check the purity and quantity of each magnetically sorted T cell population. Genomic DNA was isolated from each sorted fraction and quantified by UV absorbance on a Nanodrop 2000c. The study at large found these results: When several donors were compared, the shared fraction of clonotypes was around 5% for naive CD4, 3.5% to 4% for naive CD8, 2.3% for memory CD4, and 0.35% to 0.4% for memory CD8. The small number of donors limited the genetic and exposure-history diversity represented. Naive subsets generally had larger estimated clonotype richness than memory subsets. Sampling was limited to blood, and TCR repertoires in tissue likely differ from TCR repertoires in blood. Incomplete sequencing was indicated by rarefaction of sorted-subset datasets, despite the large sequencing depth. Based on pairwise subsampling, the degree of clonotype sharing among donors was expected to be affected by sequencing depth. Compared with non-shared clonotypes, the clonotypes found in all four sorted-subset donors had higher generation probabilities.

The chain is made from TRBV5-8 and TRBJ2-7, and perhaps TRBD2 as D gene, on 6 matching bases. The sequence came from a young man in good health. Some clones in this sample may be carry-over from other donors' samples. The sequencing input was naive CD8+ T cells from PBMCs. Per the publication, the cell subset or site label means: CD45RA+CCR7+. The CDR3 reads CASSPGLLGAHEQYF. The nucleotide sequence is TGTGCCAGCAGCCCAGGACTACTGGGAGCCCACGAGCAGTACTTC.